This TCR beta chain was captured by sequencing in a study of shared clonotypes between healthy human individuals. Every immunoSEQ plate was one replicate of a subset's evenly spread DNA. The assay was immunoSEQ multiplex PCR, and TCRdb's table has in-frame clones only and misses some. The profile shows about 1.1 million clones, approximately 80% of them singletons. Losses at the gene ends were 8 bases for V and 5 bases for J; bases not matched to a gene: 13. The CDR3 extends over 15 amino acids. In germline, CDR1 is SEHNR, CDR2 FQNEAQ (reference sequence). V is TRBV7-9 and J is TRBJ1-1; 8 bases are a match to TRBD1. The sequencing sample was made of memory CD4+ T cells from PBMCs. Subset in this sample: CD45RA-negative fraction. This receptor was identified in a man between 18 and 29 years old in good health. Some clones in this sample may be carry-over from other donors' samples. CDR3 protein: CASSRQGSVGTEAFF. The CDR3 DNA sequence: TGTGCCAGCTCAAGACAGGGGTCCGTGGGGACTGAAGCTTTCTTT.